Sequencing of this TCR beta chain was carried out in a study of cytomegalovirus exposure and HLA in healthy donors (dated by TCRdb to about 2017). General notes on the study: According to an earlier analysis of around 600 of the donors, some 180 million T cells yielded approximately 120 million unique TCR beta sequences and around 300 Gb of sequence data. An earlier analysis of approximately 630 of the donors applied high-throughput TCR beta sequencing to assess whether each TCR beta V gene segment acted as functional or pseudogenic. Along with the roughly 700-subject first cohort, a separate validation cohort of over a hundred different subjects was used. About 320 gigabases of sequencing data and tens of millions of unique TCR sequences were included in an early release covering several hundred HLA-typed donors. About five DR-DQ haplotypes were handled as single units for association and clustering because linkage in the cohort was strong. Typing coverage varied by locus: roughly 629-640 donors for A, B, C, DRB1 and DQB1; about 520 for DQA1; approximately 570 for DPA1; fewer than 480 for DPB1. Donor age, sex, ethnicity and CMV serostatus were collected together with the repertoire data. A later genetic analysis used genome-wide SNP genotypes for about 65% of the 666 donors, treating that subset as a discovery cohort. The study profiled the T cell repertoires of around 700 subjects by immunosequencing and related them to cytomegalovirus serostatus. To predict cytomegalovirus infection status, the study combined high-throughput TCR immunosequencing, statistical association of individual TCRs with disease status, and machine learning. The aim of the study was to test whether cataloging public T cell receptors could identify signatures of past pathogen exposure. The genetic ancestry cluster associated with self-reported Caucasian donors included around 76% of the approximately 410 genotyped donors. The later analysis used no new phenotypic data to find candidate immune exposures, relying instead on TCR beta sequences and their occurrence across donors. Every discovery cohort repertoire had been produced on one sequencing platform. Class I and class II HLA loci were covered by the typing at four-digit resolution. In a later analysis, previously published TCR beta repertoires from about 670 donors were re-analyzed and high-resolution HLA genotyping was added so that TCR occurrence patterns could be studied. Among some 400 genotyped donors of the cohort, an average of approximately 240,000 unique TCR beta nucleotide sequences was sequenced per donor, of which 15% to 20% were non-productive.

The research as a whole found: In a later analysis, HLA-associated TCR beta chains showed more clonal expansion and lower generation probabilities than non-associated chains that were equally common. The only immune exposure information available for the cohort was CMV serostatus. The sequencing pipeline was judged likely to have produced a cluster of highly shared sequence variants as a technical artifact. About 15 rarely observed V segments, including chromosome 9 orphons, were excluded from the earlier analysis of approximately 600 of the donors because counts were too low. A further reported finding was that TCR beta sequences accurately predicted the HLA-A and HLA-B alleles for most subjects in the first cohort. In the study, roughly 160 TCR beta chains were listed as associated with cytomegalovirus. Some IMGT-functional V segments, including TRBV6-2 and TRBV6-3, could not be told apart with the 87-base-pair reads, so those segments were excluded. Linkage disequilibrium might explain the correlated functional status among segregating V segments, but an unknown experimental factor could not be excluded. Most TCR sequences were seen in very few donors, while some public TCRs were found in many individuals. In both the original and validation cohorts, the classifier was reported to diagnose cytomegalovirus status with high specificity and sensitivity. When HLA alleles, especially DR and DQ, strongly co-occurred, TCR associations were difficult to assign to individual alleles. In an earlier analysis of 587 of the donors, most TCR beta V segments appeared in productive rearrangements about 87% or about 30% of the time, broadly matching IMGT annotations. Only TCR beta chains were sequenced in this cohort, and the absence of alpha or paired-chain data limited detectable features. Because HLA typing was unavailable for some donors at each locus, only the typed subset was used in association tests. A later analysis reported that several top co-occurrence clusters appeared linked to parvovirus B19, influenza, CMV and Epstein-Barr virus. In a later genetic analysis, fewer N-insertions in productive TCRs were reported among donors in an Asian-associated ancestry cluster than the roughly 700-donor mean. According to a later analysis, TCR association rates differed among HLA loci, with DRB1 alleles showing the most associated TCRs and HLA-C alleles showing the fewest. Presence/absence analyses assumed roughly uniform sequencing depth across donors, an assumption that may not hold. In vitro tests confirmed that a few of the cytomegalovirus-associated TCR beta chains recognize cytomegalovirus antigens. In a later genetic analysis, a missense DCLRE1C variant was associated with V-gene and J-gene trimming of TCR beta chains, and the association was replicated in an independent cohort. The authors suggested that the approach could potentially be extended to other disease states and immunological phenotypes. At a false discovery rate of 0.05, a later analysis linked fewer than 20,000 TCR beta sequences to specific HLA alleles. A later analysis found that most CMV-associated TCR beta chains appeared HLA-restricted, with HLA associations seemingly driven largely by CMV exposure.

The CDR3 runs 15 amino acids, cysteine and phenylalanine included. Of all the DNA, just the CDR3 is kept, 45 bases in frame from base 1. Sequences KGHSH (CDR1) and LQKENI (CDR2) are obtained from the germline V gene. The V and J ends are trimmed by 3 bases and 3 bases, leaving 14 bases between them. The cohort was made up of several hundred healthy bone marrow donors. At the time of sampling, every cohort member was nominally healthy, though immune exposures that went unrecorded were likely present. The donor tested CMV seropositive and was one of the 289 seropositive cohort members. A peripheral blood sample was collected from each donor, and TCR beta sequencing was performed on peripheral blood mononuclear cells. The Qiagen DNeasy Blood Extraction Kit was used to extract genomic DNA from the blood cell samples. About this clone: The antigen it binds to is not known. The record has no base qualities; no much larger clone is one base away.

Library preparation used the immunoSEQ multiplex PCR assay. A mixture of 60 forward primers for TCR Vbeta segments and 13 reverse primers for TCR Jbeta segments was used in the multiplex PCR. The CDR3 region of rearranged TCR beta genes was amplified from genomic DNA with a multiplex PCR assay. The amplified TCR beta libraries were sequenced on the Illumina HiSeq System as 87-base-pair reads. From the authors' description of their analysis: A later analysis counted about 76 million unique TCR beta chains across the 550 to 750 repertoires, and about 10 million of these chains were shared by at least two donors. Raw reads were error-corrected and collapsed into unique sequences with a nearest-neighbor algorithm that merged closely related sequences to remove PCR and sequencing errors. V, D and J gene segments were assigned by aligning CDR3 sequences to IMGT reference sequences. Each retained sequence needed at least a six-nucleotide match to both a V gene segment and a J gene segment. Rearrangements were classified as productive when the CDR3 lacked stop codons and remained in frame with V and J, and all other rearrangements were classified as non-productive. CDR3 was defined by IMGT convention, running from the second conserved V-encoded cysteine to the conserved J-encoded phenylalanine. Sequences without an unambiguous match to a single V gene segment were excluded from the earlier analysis of several hundred of the donors. In an earlier analysis of around 590 of the donors, a V segment was called functional when productive rearrangements were above 56.7%, and segregating when the standard deviation between donors exceeded 5%. A statistical classification framework was developed to diagnose cytomegalovirus status using the catalog of TCR beta chain sequences. In a later analysis, TCR nucleotide sequences were compared against IMGT/GENE-DB human TR gene sequences so that V and J genes could be assigned. Using the TCRdist pipeline, a later analysis assigned CDR3 sequences along with most-parsimonious VDJ recombination scenarios. A later analysis defined each TCR beta chain by its CDR3 amino acid sequence plus V-gene family, and excluded reads lacking a unique V-gene family. A later analysis removed 550 to 650 highly shared, low-generation-probability nucleotide sequences to deal with suspected cross-contamination and a sequencing artifact. In a later analysis, a clonal expansion index for each public chain was calculated from normalized within-repertoire ranks of inferred template counts. Generation probabilities in a later analysis came from a VDJ recombination model fitted to out-of-frame rearrangements, and those results were checked against IGoR. A later analysis scored TCR-TCR, TCR-HLA and TCR-CMV co-occurrence with hypergeometric tests, applying a repertoire-size bias correction to TCR pairs. To estimate false discovery rates, a later analysis permuted the HLA or CMV assignments 20 times. In a later analysis, co-occurring TCRs were grouped using DBSCAN, with TCRdist sequence similarity added in when clustering inside HLA-allele-positive subsets. Co-occurrence clustering excluded repertoires with fewer than 30,000 or more than 120,000 public chains, plus five with anomalous nucleotide sharing. This immuneACCESS table, as held by TCRdb, lists in-frame sequences with V and J called but not all clones. Of the missing ones, under half trace to an unresolved V gene in checked studies; the others have no known cause. The DNA gave D and trimming, while V, J and clone size come from that table. This sample has around 68,000 clones in its table, and around 75% of those were observed once. About 7.4% of the sample is taken by the ten largest.

The sequence came from a woman between 25 and 40 years old in good health and CMV-seropositive. Sequenced input: PBMCs. Recombination linked TRBV18 to TRBJ1-2, with TRBD1 as a weak D call on 6 bases. The nucleotide sequence is TGTGCCAGCTCACCGATGCAGGGGCCCCACTATGGCTACACCTTC. This gives the protein CASSPMQGPHYGYTF.